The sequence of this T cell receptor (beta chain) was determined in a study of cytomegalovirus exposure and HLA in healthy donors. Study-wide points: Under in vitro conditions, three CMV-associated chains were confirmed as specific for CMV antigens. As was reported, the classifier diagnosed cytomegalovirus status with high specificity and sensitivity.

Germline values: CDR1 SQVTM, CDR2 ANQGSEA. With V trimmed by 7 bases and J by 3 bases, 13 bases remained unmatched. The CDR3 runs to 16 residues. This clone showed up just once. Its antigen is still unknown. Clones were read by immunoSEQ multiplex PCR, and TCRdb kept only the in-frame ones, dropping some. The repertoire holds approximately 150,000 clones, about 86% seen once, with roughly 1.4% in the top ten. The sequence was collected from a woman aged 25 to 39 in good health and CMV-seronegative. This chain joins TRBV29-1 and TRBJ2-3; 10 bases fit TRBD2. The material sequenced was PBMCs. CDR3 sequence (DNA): TGCAGCGCCCGGATCGGGACTAGCGCTACGACAGATACGCAGTATTTT. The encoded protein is CSARIGTSATTDTQYF.